Each of the 30 T cell receptor beta chains below was sequenced from the same sample in a study of CD8+ T cells in alopecia areata (dated by TCRdb to the late 2010s). Library method: the immunoSEQ multiplex PCR assay. To provide template for TCR sequencing, every sample had RNA extracted and reverse transcribed into cDNA. TCRdb's version of the immuneACCESS table is confined to in-frame rearrangements and falls short of the full clone set. An unresolved V gene accounts for under half of the shortfall where checked; the remainder is of unknown origin. This sample comprises 98,000 or so clones, approximately 60% of them detected only once. Around 15% of the sample is in the top ten clones. The sample's time point, from its label and the paper: more than three weeks on oral tofacitinib. Read against the paper, the sample's treatment or condition label means: oral pan-JAK inhibitor, 5-10 mg twice daily.

The sample in question was CD8+ T cells sorted from blood, obtained at week 4, from a patient treated with tofacitinib. These receptors were collected from a human donor with alopecia areata.

The chain is built from TRBV14 and TRBJ2-5, with 14 nucleotides matching TRBD2. From germline, CDR1 is SGHDN and CDR2 FVKESK. The CDR3 has 18 amino acids. With V trimmed by 0 bases and J by 2 bases, 5 bases remained unmatched. The CDR3 protein is CASSQEGLAGGKQETQYF. The CDR3 bases are TGTGCCAGCAGCCAAGAAGGACTAGCGGGAGGAAAGCAAGAGACCCAGTACTTC.

The chain carries TRBV4-3 and TRBJ2-7, with D perhaps given as TRBD1 or TRBD2 (7 bases each). The V and J ends lost 0 bases and 2 bases respectively, with 14 bases between them. The germline gives CDR1 LGHNA, CDR2 YSLEER. The CDR3 runs 16 residues. The CDR3 DNA reads TGCGCCAGCAGCCAAGACGCCAGGGGGGGGACCTACGAGCAGTACTTC. It translates to CASSQDARGGTYEQYF.

V is TRBV30 and J is TRBJ1-5; D is undetermined. Trimming took 1 base from V and 2 from J, leaving 3 bases between them. Per germline, CDR1 GTSNPN and CDR2 SVGIG (reference sequence). The CDR3 loop spans 12 amino acids. The CDR3 sequence: CAWSDGNQPQHF. The CDR3, as DNA: TGTGCCTGGAGTGATGGCAATCAGCCCCAGCATTTT.

The V call is TRBV7-9, the J call TRBJ2-2, with 8 bases aligning to TRBD1. V dropped 5 bases and J dropped 5; count of bases not matched to a gene: 10. This CDR3 has 16 amino acids. Per germline, CDR1 SEHNR and CDR2 FQNEAQ (reference sequence). The CDR3 loop is CASSDRNTGGTGELFF. In DNA form, the CDR3 reads TGTGCCAGCAGCGACCGAAATACAGGGGGAACCGGGGAGCTGTTTTTT.

The chain has TRBV5-6 and TRBJ2-3, with D possibly matching TRBD2 (6 bases). The length of the CDR3 is 14 residues. Trimming took off 0 bases at V and 3 bases at J, with 8 bases between the two ends. Germline V gene lookup returns CDR1 SGHDT and CDR2 YYEEEE. The CDR3 spells CASSLELATDTQYF. The CDR3 DNA sequence: TGTGCCAGCAGCTTGGAGCTAGCGACAGATACGCAGTATTTT.

In this sample, this clone turned up a few times. The chain is built from TRBV14 and TRBJ2-5, with D possibly matching TRBD2 (5 bases). V lost 4 bases, J lost 2 bases, and 8 bases lay in between. CDR1 and CDR2 from the germline V gene are SGHDN and FVKESK. The CDR3 contains 13 residues. This CDR3 is CASSRWEQETQYF. In DNA form, the CDR3 reads TGTGCCAGCAGCCGCTGGGAGCAAGAGACCCAGTACTTC.

The chain joins TRBV28 to TRBJ1-1; no reliable D call. The CDR3 spans 15 residues. V was cut by 5 bases and J by 0 bases, with 13 bases left in between. The germline gives CDR1 MDHEN, CDR2 SYDVKM. This CDR3 is CASSLVVFMNTEAFF. In DNA form, the CDR3 reads TGTGCCAGCAGTCTCGTAGTATTCATGAACACTGAAGCTTTCTTT. The full variable domain, rest sourced from reference TRBV28 and TRBJ1-1, is DVKVTQSSRYLVKRTGEKVFLECVQDMDHENMFWYRQDPGLGLRLIYFSYDVKMKEKGDIPEGYSVSREKKERFSLILESASTNQTSMYLCASSLVVFMNTEAFFGQGTRLTVV.

The chain has TRBV27 and TRBJ1-6; no reliable D call. CDR3 length: 14 amino acids. Per the germline V gene, CDR1 is MNHEY and CDR2 is SMNVEV (reference sequence). V lost 4 bases and J lost 6, with 10 bases in between. CDR3 residues: CASSWTGVNSPLHF. The CDR3 DNA is TGTGCCAGCAGTTGGACGGGAGTTAATTCACCCCTCCACTTT.

The V call is TRBV4-1, the J call TRBJ2-1, with D unclear. Trimming removed 0 bases at V and 13 bases at J, with 16 bases between. CDR1 is MGHRA and CDR2 is YSYEKL in the germline V gene. This CDR3 contains 14 residues. Written as DNA, the CDR3 is TGCGCCAGCAGCCAAGATCCTGGGTGGGCGGAACAGTTCTTC. It translates to CASSQDPGWAEQFF.

This chain links TRBV5-4 with TRBJ1-2, with D perhaps TRBD1 (5 bases). V lost 6 bases and J lost 4, with 10 bases in between. Germline V lookup: CDR1 SGHNT, CDR2 YYREEE (reference sequence). This CDR3 region has 12 residues. The CDR3 region has the DNA TGTGCCAGCACGACGGGGGGCTATGGCTACACCTTC. This translates into CASTTGGYGYTF.

The rearrangement joins TRBV13 to TRBJ2-7; 7 nucleotides match TRBD2. The CDR3 is 15 residues long. CDR1 PRHDT and CDR2 FYEKMQ come from the germline V gene (reference sequence). V lost 3 bases and J lost 5; bases outside the gene matches: 10. In DNA form, the CDR3 reads TGTGCCAGCAGCTTCGGAGCGGGGATGGGCAACGAGCAGTACTTC. Translating it yields CASSFGAGMGNEQYF.

The rearrangement links TRBV7-2 to TRBJ2-3, with 10 positions matching TRBD2. Germline V gives CDR1 SGHTA, CDR2 FQGNSA. This CDR3 region has 17 residues. The junction had 14 bases not matched to a gene; V was cut back by 5 bases and J by 6 bases. CDR3 nucleotide sequence: TGTGCCAGCAGCACACCGTCTAGCGGGGGAATTAGGGATACGCAGTATTTT. Translating it yields CASSTPSSGGIRDTQYF.

This clone was seen once. The V gene is TRBV6-4, the J gene TRBJ1-2; D not resolved. This CDR3 has 13 amino acids. V was pared by 4 bases and J by 4 bases, with 10 bases between. Germline V gives CDR1 MRHNA, CDR2 SNTAGT. The CDR3 region is CASSVAEIYGYTF. CDR3 coding DNA: TGTGCCAGCAGTGTAGCAGAGATCTATGGCTACACCTTC.

This clone came up a few times. The chain carries TRBV5-1 and TRBJ1-1, with 7 bases that match TRBD1. With 4 bases clipped from V and 3 bases from J, the junction kept 6 bases outside the gene matches. CDR3 length: 14 amino acids. Germline CDR1 is SGHRS and CDR2 is YFSETQ. The CDR3 loop reads CASSVNRGYTEAFF. CDR3 in DNA: TGCGCCAGCAGCGTTAACAGGGGCTACACTGAAGCTTTCTTT.

This clone has just a few counts. A read error may explain this, as a much larger clone is one base away. The sample carries other DNA sequences with the same CDR3. The rearrangement joins TRBV4-1 to TRBJ2-3, with unresolved D. CDR1 is MGHRA and CDR2 is YSYEKL in the germline V gene. The CDR3 is 16 amino acids. Trimming removed 0 bases from V and 0 bases from J, with 10 bases in between. The chain's CDR3 is CASSQEDSPSTDTQYF. The CDR3 bases are TGCGCCAGCAGCCAAGAGGATAGCCCAAGCACAGATACGCAGTATTTT.

The V and J genes are TRBV7-9 and TRBJ2-2, with 8 positions matching TRBD1. This CDR3 comprises 16 residues. CDR1 is SEHNR, CDR2 FQNEAQ, per germline (reference sequence). V shed 5 bases and J 0 bases; nucleotides not matched to a gene: 5. The CDR3 coding sequence is TGTGCCAGCAGCCCACAGGACAGGGCGAACACCGGGGAGCTGTTTTTT. It is translated as CASSPQDRANTGELFF.

This sequence joins TRBV29-1 and TRBJ2-7, with D possibly TRBD1 on 5 matching bases. The CDR3 spans 13 residues. Trimming took off 1 base at V and 5 bases at J, with 12 bases between the two ends. In germline, CDR1 is SQVTM, CDR2 ANQGSEA. The CDR3 DNA reads as TGCAGCGTTGAAGGGCAGGGATACCACGAGCAGTACTTC. It translates to CSVEGQGYHEQYF.

The table lists this clone with a few counts. One junction end disagrees with the germline gene, perhaps due to a read error. The V gene is TRBV29-1, the J gene TRBJ2-2, with D possibly being TRBD2 (6 bases). Looked up from germline, CDR1 is SQVTM and CDR2 is ANQGSEA. CDR3 length: 18 residues. Here the CDR3 DNA reads TGCAGCGTAGAAGTCCCTTCTCTAGTAGCGACTAGTACCGGGGAGCTGTTTTTT. Amino acid sequence: CSVEVPSLVATSTGELFF.

This chain uses TRBV27 with TRBJ2-1, with D possibly matching TRBD2 (6 bases). V was pared by 9 bases and J by 5 bases, with 17 bases between. Germline values: CDR1 MNHEY, CDR2 SMNVEV (reference sequence). This CDR3 comprises 14 residues. The CDR3 sequence: CASQPGTSHNEQFF. The CDR3 DNA reads TGTGCCAGTCAACCCGGGACTTCACACAATGAGCAGTTCTTC.

This clone was observed a handful of times. The chain joins TRBV19 to TRBJ1-4; D uncertain. Between the trimmed V and J ends, which lost 2 bases and 5 bases, there was a span of 12 bases. The CDR3 sequence is 15 residues long. In germline, CDR1 is LNHDA, CDR2 SQIVND (reference sequence). The CDR3 region is CASSIRETVNEKLFF. The CDR3 DNA follows: TGTGCCAGTAGTATAAGGGAGACGGTGAATGAAAAACTGTTTTTT.

The chain couples TRBV27 to TRBJ1-1; possible D gene TRBD1, 5 bases. The V end was cut by 4 bases, the J end by 4 bases, with 10 bases between. The V gene's germline CDR1 is MNHEY and CDR2 SMNVEV (reference sequence). CDR3 length: 13 amino acids. CDR3 amino acids: CASSWRGGTEAFF. In DNA, the CDR3 is TGTGCCAGCAGTTGGAGGGGTGGCACTGAAGCTTTCTTT.

The chain uses TRBV7-9 and TRBJ2-5; D gene ambiguous. CDR1 and CDR2 from the germline V gene are SEHNR and FQNEAQ (reference sequence). The CDR3 sequence is 13 residues long. Trimming pared 8 bases from V and 4 bases from J, leaving 14 bases between. The DNA of the CDR3 is TGTGCCAGCCTCAAAATAGGTTCAGAGACCCAGTACTTC. Protein sequence: CASLKIGSETQYF.

The table lists this clone with many counts. The rearrangement uses TRBV14 and TRBJ1-5, with a tentative D call TRBD1 (5 bases). The CDR3 totals 15 residues. Germline CDR1 reads SGHDN; CDR2 reads FVKESK. The V gene lost 3 bases and the J gene lost 7 bases, with 16 bases spanning the gap. The CDR3 here is CASSHEEKGWQPQHF. Here the CDR3 DNA reads TGTGCCAGCAGCCATGAAGAGAAGGGGTGGCAGCCCCAGCATTTT.

This chain connects TRBV7-9 to TRBJ1-4, with TRBD1 matching 10 bases. The V and J ends lost 6 bases and 8 bases, in that order; junction bases with no gene match: 12. This CDR3 region has 16 residues. CDR1 and CDR2 from the germline V gene are SEHNR and FQNEAQ (reference sequence). CDR3 region: CASSPSRGTGDEKLFF. CDR3 nucleotide sequence: TGTGCCAGCAGTCCTAGTCGAGGGACAGGGGACGAAAAACTGTTTTTT.

V gene TRBV14 combines with J gene TRBJ2-1; 8 bases map to TRBD2. The ends lost 2 bases at V and 7 bases at J; junction bases unmatched: 10. Looked up from germline, CDR1 is SGHDN and CDR2 is FVKESK. The CDR3 is made up of 16 amino acids. CDR3 loop: CASSQRGLEGRNEQFF. As DNA, the CDR3 is TGTGCCAGCAGCCAACGGGGACTAGAAGGGCGAAATGAGCAGTTCTTC.

There are a few counts of this clone. This chain links TRBV29-1 with TRBJ1-2, with D maybe TRBD1 (6 bases). There are 13 residues in the CDR3. The V and J ends lost 3 bases and 4 bases respectively, with 12 bases between them. Per the germline V gene, CDR1 is SQVTM and CDR2 is ANQGSEA. CDR3 bases: TGCAGCGTTGAGGCAGGGGAGGCCTATGGCTACACCTTC. Translated, it gives CSVEAGEAYGYTF.

With regard to this clone: Other DNA sequences in this sample translate to the same CDR3. This chain links TRBV29-1 with TRBJ1-1, with D hard to call. CDR1 and CDR2 (germline): SQVTM, ANQGSEA. The CDR3 is made up of 12 amino acids. V was pared by 4 bases and J by 1 base, with 7 bases between. CDR3 protein: CSVAPGNTEAFF. In nucleotides, the CDR3 is TGCAGCGTTGCACCGGGGAACACTGAAGCTTTCTTT.

This clone came up once. The rearrangement links TRBV13 to TRBJ1-5; D gene uncertain. Deletions cut 0 bases from V and 7 bases from J, with 10 bases between. CDR3 length: 14 residues. Looked up from germline, CDR1 is PRHDT and CDR2 is FYEKMQ (reference sequence). CDR3: CASSLGRSTQPQHF. Written as DNA, the CDR3 is TGTGCCAGCAGCTTAGGCCGATCGACCCAGCCCCAGCATTTT.

The chain is built from TRBV5-6 and TRBJ1-5, with D unclear. The germline V gene encodes CDR1 SGHDT and CDR2 YYEEEE. The CDR3 is made up of 14 amino acids. Trimming took off 7 bases at V and 5 bases at J, with 16 bases between the two ends. CDR3 sequence reads: CASGLSGPHQPQHF. DNA of the CDR3: TGTGCCAGCGGCCTATCCGGGCCGCATCAGCCCCAGCATTTT.

This chain joins TRBV15 and TRBJ1-1, with D maybe TRBD1 (6 bases). The V gene's germline CDR1 is LNHNV and CDR2 YYDKDF (reference sequence). This CDR3 is built from 18 residues. V dropped 0 bases and J dropped 5 bases, with 22 bases sitting between them. CDR3: CATSRDPWRQDLGTEAFF. CDR3 coding DNA: TGTGCCACCAGCAGAGATCCTTGGAGACAGGATCTTGGAACTGAAGCTTTCTTT. Filled out from reference TRBV15 and TRBJ1-1, the complete variable domain reads DAMVIQNPRYQVTQFGKPVTLSCSQTLNHNVMYWYQQKSSQAPKLLFHYYDKDFNNEADTPDNFQSRRPNTSFCFLDIRSPGLGDTAMYLCATSRDPWRQDLGTEAFFGQGTRLTVV.